Listed here is a single T cell receptor beta chain. What it binds is not known. This specimen belongs to a study of vaccination effects on CD4 cells after COVID-19. Turning to the study itself: Antigen-specific CD4+ T cells were expanded with viral peptide pools in the ViraFEST assay before sequencing. General study points: New vaccine-induced clones dominated post-vaccine spike-reactive clones in convalescents.

Some clones are missing from TCRdb's copy, which holds only in-frame ones; the method was immunoSEQ multiplex PCR. The data show tens of thousands of clones, roughly 75% seen once. Germline CDR1 SEHNR, CDR2 FQNEAQ (reference sequence). The CDR3 loop spans 14 amino acids. The V end lost 7 bases, the J end lost 3 bases, and 12 bases lay between the germline ends. Subsequent to 10 days of culture, CD4+ T cells were isolated. SARS-CoV-2 infected the person between March and December 2020, as confirmed by PCR. All study participants received two doses of BNT162b2 or mRNA-1273 vaccine. V is TRBV7-9 and J is TRBJ1-4, with D hard to call. Sample: CD4+ T cells from PBMCs cultured without peptide, taken after COVID-19 vaccination. This TCR was recovered from a human donor who had a prior SARS-CoV-2 infection. CDR3 protein: CASTPTAANEKLFF. DNA of the CDR3: TGTGCCAGCACTCCAACAGCGGCTAATGAAAAACTGTTTTTT.